Detailed here is one TCR beta chain. Hyperthyroidism patients, aged 18 to 65, were newly diagnosed, under 2 months' duration. Exclusion criteria comprised other autoimmune diseases, uncontrolled infections, pregnancy or lactation in patients. Amplification from RNA transcripts yielded the TCR beta CDR3 regions. HTBI primers were employed in first-round RT-PCR, then a second-round multiplex PCR followed. TCRdb called the multiplex PCR reads again in MiXCR, with one record for every CDR3 protein. The sample lists about 1.1 million distinct CDR3 sequences, about 38% occurring once. The data were obtained in a study of Graves' ophthalmopathy and Graves' hyperthyroidism. Study in general: Hyperthyroidism is called stable when no ophthalmopathy develops within 18 months of follow-up.

Germline loops: CDR1 SGHAT, CDR2 FQNNGV. Deletions cut 0 bases from V and 11 bases from J, with 16 bases between. CDR3 size: 14 residues. The sequence came from an adult man with Graves' hyperthyroidism. The sequencing sample was made of peripheral blood or thyroid tissue (not recorded which). The chain combines TRBV11-2 with TRBJ1-1, with a weak D call TRBD1 (6 bases). This CDR3 is CASSLELQGTGAFF. CDR3 DNA: TGTGCCAGCAGCTTAGAACTCCAGGGGACTGGGGCTTTCTTT.